The 5 T cell receptor beta chains reported below all come from one sample, sequenced in a study of T cell responses to AZD1222 COVID-19 vaccine. The repertoire was sequenced with immunoSEQ multiplex PCR; TCRdb's copy has only in-frame clones and lacks some. The repertoire has approximately 150,000 clones, 91% of them found once; the top ten carry approximately 1.9%. The material sequenced was peripheral blood, taken on day 0 of AZD1222 vaccination. These receptor sequences come from an adult in good health.

The chain couples TRBV7-3 to TRBJ2-1; TRBD2 aligns across 12 bases. From germline, CDR1 is SGHTA and CDR2 FQGTGA. V trimming: 5 bases; J trimming: 9 bases; junction bases outside the gene matches: 17. The CDR3 covers 18 residues. CDR3 coding DNA: TGTGCCAGCAGCCTACTAGGGGTGGCTAGCGGGAGGGCCGCTGAGCAGTTCTTC. Protein sequence: CASSLLGVASGRAAEQFF.

CDR3 protein: CASSLEGVEKLFF. As DNA, the CDR3 is TGTGCCAGCAGCTTAGAGGGTGTGGAAAAACTGTTTTTT. V and J are TRBV7-2 and TRBJ1-4; D is unclear. V was shortened by 1 base and J by 8 bases, with 8 bases between the two germline ends. The germline V gene encodes CDR1 SGHTA and CDR2 FQGNSA. CDR3 length equals 13 residues.

The V and J genes are TRBV29-1 and TRBJ2-2; TRBD1 agrees at 10 bases. The CDR3 loop spans 14 amino acids. J was trimmed by 6 bases and V by 4 bases; bases with no gene match: 5. CDR1 and CDR2 (germline): SQVTM, ANQGSEA. The CDR3 protein is CSVGGTGVSGELFF. In DNA, the CDR3 is TGCAGCGTTGGAGGGACAGGGGTCTCCGGGGAGCTGTTTTTT.

The sample holds one count of this clone. This rearrangement joins TRBV19 to TRBJ1-1, with D unclear. The CDR3 length is 14 residues. Germline V lookup: CDR1 LNHDA, CDR2 SQIVND (reference sequence). With 5 bases removed from V and 4 bases from J, the gap between germline ends came to 14 bases. CDR3 coding DNA: TGTGCCAGTAGTTCCTGGCGAGGAAGCACTGAAGCTTTCTTT. Translating it yields CASSSWRGSTEAFF.

J is TRBJ1-2 and V is TRBV19; the match to TRBD1 covers 8 bases. Germline assignment: CDR1 LNHDA and CDR2 SQIVND (reference sequence). CDR3 size: 13 residues. The J segment lost 5 bases and the V segment lost 10 bases, leaving 9 bases of the junction unmatched. The CDR3 loop is CATEDRAPYGYTF. Here the CDR3 DNA reads TGTGCCACCGAGGACAGGGCCCCGTATGGCTACACCTTC.